This T cell receptor beta chain originates from a study of shared clonotypes between healthy human individuals. Study-wide background: Plates per donor: three CD4 naive, three CD4 memory, two CD8 naive, one CD8 memory.

This CDR3 comprises 13 residues. Trimming left V 0 bases short and J 2 bases short, with 5 bases between. CDR1 and CDR2 from the germline V gene are SGHVS and FNYEAQ. Findings and limits, study-wide: Lower generation probabilities were found for non-shared clonotypes than for those shared by all four donors. Sequencing of the sorted subsets was shown by rarefaction to be incomplete despite large depth.

TCRdb's table, derived via immunoSEQ multiplex PCR, lists solely in-frame clones and lacks some. The data show around 100,000 clones, with less than 80% seen just once and approximately 23% held by the top ten. This clone was recorded once. Its antigen remains unidentified. Input material: memory CD8+ T cells sorted from blood. Regarding subset: CD45RO+ cells pooled with CCR7-negative TemRA cells. The J gene is TRBJ2-7, the V gene TRBV7-6; D ambiguous. The source is a woman in her twenties or thirties in good health. CDR3 residues: CASSLAGPYEQYF. Written as DNA, the CDR3 is TGTGCCAGCAGCTTAGCGGGTCCCTACGAGCAGTACTTC.